These 27 T cell receptor beta chains originate from one sample sequenced in a study of blood T cell repertoires in COVID-19. The data were produced by immunoSEQ multiplex PCR, yet TCRdb's version contains in-frame clones alone and is incomplete. The repertoire holds over 50,000 clones, 80% to 90% seen once, with 3% to 3.5% in the top ten. Sequenced sample: peripheral blood. The receptors shown here come from a human donor in a cohort sampled during active COVID-19.

V is TRBV29-1 and J is TRBJ1-1, with TRBD1 identical over 7 bases. The V and J ends lost 7 bases and 4 bases, in that order; junction bases with no gene match: 9. The germline CDR1 and CDR2 sequences are SQVTM and ANQGSEA. CDR3 length equals 13 residues. CDR3 region: CSADRAGGTEAFF. Here the CDR3 DNA reads TGCAGCGCCGACAGGGCTGGTGGCACTGAAGCTTTCTTT.

This rearrangement joins TRBV21-1 to TRBJ2-3; the table's TRBD1 call for D was not verified on the DNA. TRBV21-1 is a known pseudogene. This CDR3 is 14 amino acids long. CDR3 nucleotides: TGTGCCAGCACCACAGGACAAGACACAGATACGCAGTATTTT. Its translation: CASTTGQDTDTQYF.

The table lists this clone with a few counts. This chain uses TRBV18 with TRBJ2-7; the D gene is possibly TRBD1 (6 bases). CDR1 and CDR2 (germline): KGHSH, LQKENI. The V end lost 2 bases, the J end lost 4 bases, and 15 bases lay between the germline ends. The CDR3 has 15 amino acids. For the CDR3, the DNA is TGTGCCAGCTCACCAAGTCGGGCAGGGGTTTACGAGCAGTACTTC. This encodes CASSPSRAGVYEQYF.

This clone was seen only once. V usage is TRBV7-3 and J usage is TRBJ2-2; 9 bases align to TRBD1. The J segment lost 4 bases and the V segment lost 5 bases, leaving 2 bases of the junction unmatched. The germline gives CDR1 SGHTA, CDR2 FQGTGA. This CDR3 contains 14 residues. Written as DNA, the CDR3 is TGTGCCAGCAGCCAGGGACAGGGCACCGGGGAGCTGTTTTTT. This translates into CASSQGQGTGELFF.

This rearrangement joins TRBV5-8 to TRBJ2-2, with D unresolved. CDR1 is SGHTS and CDR2 is YDEGEE in the germline V gene. The CDR3 runs 16 residues. Trimming removed 1 base from V and 6 bases from J, with 16 bases in between. The CDR3 region is CASSLLPLTIPGELFF. In DNA form, the CDR3 reads TGTGCCAGCAGCTTGCTGCCATTAACTATCCCCGGGGAGCTGTTTTTT.

The chain employs TRBV12-2 and TRBJ2-2; TRBD2, the table's D call, was not compared with the DNA. TRBV12-2 is noted as a pseudogene. The CDR3 totals 15 residues. As DNA, the CDR3 is TGTGCAAGTCGCTTAGCTGTGAGGAACACCGGGGAGCTGTTTTTT. Amino acids: CASRLAVRNTGELFF.

The chain links TRBV18 to TRBJ1-2, with D tentatively TRBD1 (6 bases). V dropped 3 bases and J dropped 5 bases, with 22 bases sitting between them. This CDR3 contains 17 residues. The germline gives CDR1 KGHSH, CDR2 LQKENI. DNA for the CDR3: TGTGCCAGCTCACCGGTCTCCGGTCAGGGGCAAGTTTATGGCTACACCTTC. Protein sequence: CASSPVSGQGQVYGYTF.

The chain uses TRBV18 and TRBJ1-6; 7 positions agree with TRBD1. With V trimmed by 4 bases and J by 7 bases, 4 bases remained unmatched. Germline-derived CDR1 and CDR2 are KGHSH and LQKENI. The CDR3 length is 14 residues. CDR3 in DNA: TGTGCCAGCTCACTAGACAGGGACAATTCACCCCTCCACTTT. Translated, it gives CASSLDRDNSPLHF.

Concerning this clone itself: The germline gene is not matched at one end of the junction; a read error may be the cause. The V gene is TRBV5-4, the J gene TRBJ2-3; 9 bases agree with TRBD2. The CDR3 is 10 amino acids. Germline V gene lookup returns CDR1 SGHNT and CDR2 YYREEE (reference sequence). The CDR3 DNA follows: TGTGCCGACGGGACTAGCCCGCCAGATTTT. Protein product: CADGTSPPDF.

A few counts support this clone. The chain has TRBV5-4 and TRBJ2-7, with 7 nucleotides matching TRBD2. The CDR3 covers 16 residues. Germline-derived CDR1 and CDR2 are SGHNT and YYREEE (reference sequence). Trimming took 4 bases from V and 0 from J; bases not matched to a gene: 10. The CDR3 coding sequence is TGTGCCAGCAGCCCCCGGCGGGCGGGAGACTCCTACGAGCAGTACTTC. It specifies CASSPRRAGDSYEQYF.

Only a few counts were recorded for this clone. The DNA of the CDR3 is TGTGCCAGCAGTTGGGGACATTCGAACTATGGCTACACCTTC. It encodes CASSWGHSNYGYTF. The chain couples TRBV2 to TRBJ1-2; D might be TRBD1 (6 bases). The CDR3 totals 14 residues. Trimming pared 5 bases from V and 2 bases from J, leaving 12 bases between. In germline, CDR1 is SNHLY, CDR2 FYNNEI.

This chain joins TRBV15 and TRBJ2-3; 9 nucleotides agree with TRBD2. Per the germline V gene, CDR1 is LNHNV and CDR2 is YYDKDF (reference sequence). J was trimmed by 5 bases and V by 1 base; bases with no gene match: 1. The CDR3 consists of 14 residues. The CDR3 sequence: CATSRVAGEDTQYF. DNA for the CDR3: TGTGCCACCAGCAGAGTAGCGGGGGAAGATACGCAGTATTTT.

V and J are TRBV6-1 and TRBJ2-3; D may be TRBD2 (7 bases). Germline loops: CDR1 MNHNS, CDR2 SASEGT. The CDR3 has 18 amino acids. Trimming pared 3 bases from V and 0 bases from J, leaving 19 bases between. In nucleotides, the CDR3 is TGTGCCAGCAGTGAGATGAGTAGGGGGGGAGGGAGCACAGATACGCAGTATTTT. Protein: CASSEMSRGGGSTDTQYF.

The V and J genes are TRBV5-1 and TRBJ1-1; TRBD1 aligns across 7 bases. From germline, CDR1 is SGHRS and CDR2 YFSETQ. The CDR3 spans 13 residues. The ends lost 4 bases at V and 6 bases at J; junction bases unmatched: 6. CDR3 sequence: CASSGLQGAEAFF. The CDR3 nucleotides are TGCGCCAGCAGCGGGCTCCAGGGGGCTGAAGCTTTCTTT.

The gene calls are TRBV7-8 and TRBJ1-2; weak D call: TRBD1 (5 bases). CDR1 is SGHVS, CDR2 FQNEAQ, per germline. The CDR3 is made up of 18 amino acids. Trimming took off 3 bases at V and 3 bases at J, with 23 bases between the two ends. CDR3 loop: CASSFWTLGGGRDYGYTF. CDR3 DNA sequence: TGTGCCAGCAGCTTCTGGACTTTGGGGGGAGGTCGAGACTATGGCTACACCTTC.

The V call is TRBV5-1, the J call TRBJ1-2, with 7 positions matching TRBD1. This CDR3 is 17 amino acids long. Germline trimming cut 2 bases from V and 1 base from J; bases unmatched to any gene: 11. CDR1 and CDR2 (germline): SGHRS, YFSETQ. CDR3 residues: CASSFPPGTDINYGYTF. Written as DNA, the CDR3 is TGCGCCAGCAGCTTCCCCCCCGGGACAGATATTAACTATGGCTACACCTTC.

The chain combines TRBV27 with TRBJ1-1; 8 bases agree with TRBD1. CDR1 is MNHEY and CDR2 is SMNVEV in the germline V gene (reference sequence). The CDR3 is made up of 16 amino acids. The trim removed 5 bases at V and 9 bases at J, leaving 17 bases unmatched. The CDR3 here is CASSPTTGVSRGKAFF. As DNA, the CDR3 is TGTGCCAGCAGTCCCACGACAGGGGTGTCGAGGGGGAAAGCTTTCTTT.

V is TRBV12-3 or TRBV12-4 and J is TRBJ1-2; 7 bases fit TRBD1. V shed 6 bases, J shed 8 bases, and the junction held 9 bases outside the gene matches. This CDR3 is 13 amino acids long. In nucleotides, the CDR3 is TGTGCCAGCAGCCCCGACAGGGTATTCGGCTACACCTTC. This codes for CASSPDRVFGYTF.

As concerns this clone: Sequence at one end of the junction differs from germline and may be a read error. V and J are TRBV18 and TRBJ2-5; TRBD1 agrees at 9 bases. The CDR3 has 19 residues. The V gene's germline CDR1 is KGHSH and CDR2 LQKENI. The CDR3 nucleotides are TGTGCCAGCTCACGTCAGACATTATCCGGGACAGGGTTCCTACCGTCCCTGGACTTC. This codes for CASSRQTLSGTGFLPSLDF.

The gene calls are TRBV5-1 and TRBJ2-7, with a tentative D call TRBD2 (5 bases). The ends were cut back, 4 bases at V and 0 bases at J, with 14 bases in the middle. The V gene's germline CDR1 is SGHRS and CDR2 YFSETQ. CDR3 length: 15 amino acids. CDR3 amino acids: CASSLRTSGSYEQYF. The CDR3 region has the DNA TGCGCCAGCAGCCTACGGACTTCTGGCTCCTACGAGCAGTACTTC.

This clone has a single count. The chain links TRBV10-1 to TRBJ2-3; D not resolved. CDR1 is WNHNN, CDR2 SYGVQD, per germline (reference sequence). The CDR3 runs 13 residues. Trimming left V 3 bases short and J 4 bases short, with 8 bases between. In DNA form, the CDR3 reads TGCGCCAGCAGTGAAGCTTACGCAGATACGCAGTATTTT. Translated: CASSEAYADTQYF.

V gene TRBV19 combines with J gene TRBJ1-6, with unresolved D. The germline CDR1 and CDR2 sequences are LNHDA and SQIVND (reference sequence). The CDR3 covers 13 residues. V was cut by 3 bases and J by 8 bases, with 8 bases left in between. CDR3 nucleotide sequence: TGTGCCAGTAGTATCGGGAGTTATTCACCCCTCCACTTT. Amino acids: CASSIGSYSPLHF.

V gene TRBV30 combines with J gene TRBJ2-5; D is unclear. Per the germline V gene, CDR1 is GTSNPN and CDR2 is SVGIG (reference sequence). This CDR3 comprises 16 residues. The V and J ends lost 3 bases and 2 bases respectively, with 19 bases between them. CDR3 residues: CAWRPYSTHTQETQYF. The CDR3 DNA follows: TGTGCCTGGAGGCCCTATTCGACACATACTCAAGAGACCCAGTACTTC. The variable domain in full, completed from reference TRBV30 and TRBJ2-5, reads SQTIHQWPATLVQPVGSPLSLECTVEGTSNPNLYWYRQAAGRGLQLLFYSVGIGQISSEVPQNLSASRPQDRQFILSSKKLLLSDSGFYLCAWRPYSTHTQETQYFGPGTRLLVL.

The rearrangement uses TRBV6-2 or TRBV6-3 and TRBJ1-3; D not certain. Germline assignment: CDR1 MNHEY and CDR2 SVGEGT. The V end lost 0 bases, the J end lost 0 bases, and 9 bases lay between the germline ends. The CDR3 is 16 residues long. CDR3 region: CASSYSQVFSGNTIYF. The CDR3 coding sequence is TGTGCCAGCAGTTACTCGCAGGTTTTCTCTGGAAACACCATATATTTT.

CDR3 sequence reads: CASSYGQANYGYTF. The CDR3 DNA reads TGCGCCAGCAGCTACGGACAGGCCAACTATGGCTACACCTTC. This chain links TRBV5-1 with TRBJ1-2; 7 nucleotides agree with TRBD1. CDR3 size: 14 residues. The trim removed 3 bases at V and 2 bases at J, leaving 4 bases unmatched. Germline-derived CDR1 and CDR2 are SGHRS and YFSETQ. Combining the CDR3 with reference TRBV5-1 and TRBJ1-2 gives the whole variable domain KAGVTQTPRYLIKTRGQQVTLSCSPISGHRSVSWYQQTPGQGLQFLFEYFSETQRNKGNFPGRFSGRQFSNSRSEMNVSTLELGDSALYLCASSYGQANYGYTFGSGTRLTVV.

The J gene is TRBJ1-2, the V gene TRBV19; D ambiguous. The V end lost 7 bases, the J end lost 8 bases, and 14 bases lay between the germline ends. Germline-derived CDR1 and CDR2 are LNHDA and SQIVND (reference sequence). The CDR3 is 12 residues long. CDR3 sequence (DNA): TGTGCCAGTATCTCGGCCGCGGGAGGCTACACCTTC. As protein: CASISAAGGYTF.

The chain is built from TRBV5-8 and TRBJ2-2; 9 bases align to TRBD1. CDR3 size: 16 residues. The germline CDR1 and CDR2 sequences are SGHTS and YDEGEE. The V and J ends lost 0 bases and 6 bases, in that order; junction bases with no gene match: 6. The CDR3 coding sequence is TGTGCCAGCAGCTTGGATGGGACAGGGTCTTCCGGGGAGCTGTTTTTT. It encodes CASSLDGTGSSGELFF.